One sample yielded the 25 T cell receptor beta chains listed below, sequenced in a study of shared T cell receptors in the human thymus. Data came from immunoSEQ multiplex PCR; TCRdb stores just in-frame clones and leaves some out. The sample includes over 65,000 clones, 90% to 95% of them seen just once. Sequences were obtained from thymocytes. The receptor source for this set is a human donor.

The V and J genes are TRBV2 and TRBJ1-2; 11 bases align to TRBD1. Trimming took 4 bases from V and 6 from J; bases not matched to a gene: 16. CDR1 and CDR2 from the germline V gene are SNHLY and FYNNEI. The CDR3 covers 18 residues. CDR3 loop: CASSVLSKDRGRSHGYTF. The CDR3 region has the DNA TGTGCCAGCAGTGTCCTTTCGAAGGACAGGGGGCGATCCCATGGCTACACCTTC.

V gene TRBV4-2 combines with J gene TRBJ1-1, with 7 bases aligning to TRBD1. The CDR3 consists of 16 residues. With V trimmed by 0 bases and J by 1 base, 5 bases remained unmatched. CDR1 and CDR2 from the germline V gene are LGHNA and YNFKEQ. The CDR3 coding sequence is TGTGCCAGCAGCCAAGATCAAGGGGGCCAGAACACTGAAGCTTTCTTT. Translation gives CASSQDQGGQNTEAFF.

The V and J genes are TRBV7-9 and TRBJ1-5; D is possibly TRBD1 (6 bases). V was shortened by 4 bases and J by 4 bases, with 23 bases between the two germline ends. Germline CDR1 SEHNR, CDR2 FQNEAQ (reference sequence). CDR3 length equals 18 residues. The CDR3 nucleotides are TGTGCCAGCAGCTCAACCGGTACAGGGCGGGTCAGGAATCAGCCCCAGCATTTT. This codes for CASSSTGTGRVRNQPQHF.

This clone was picked up one time. The V call is TRBV27, the J call TRBJ2-7; 9 nucleotides align to TRBD1. J gave up 2 bases and V 0 bases, and 2 bases lay outside the gene matches. The germline CDR1 and CDR2 sequences are MNHEY and SMNVEV (reference sequence). The CDR3 length is 15 residues. The CDR3 nucleotides are TGTGCCAGCAGTTTATCAGGGGACAGGGCCTACGAGCAGTACTTC. Protein sequence: CASSLSGDRAYEQYF.

The chain employs TRBV19 and TRBJ2-1; TRBD2 matches 9 bases. V trimming: 5 bases; J trimming: 5 bases; junction bases outside the gene matches: 16. Germline assignment: CDR1 LNHDA and CDR2 SQIVND (reference sequence). The CDR3 runs 18 residues. The CDR3 spells CASSPIQGRGGIHNEQFF. CDR3 DNA: TGTGCCAGTAGTCCCATCCAGGGGCGGGGGGGCATTCACAATGAGCAGTTCTTC.

The V call is TRBV11-2, the J call TRBJ2-4; 11 bases match TRBD2. The CDR3 has 16 amino acids. Germline V gene sequence: CDR1 SGHAT, CDR2 FQNNGV. J gave up 12 bases and V 0 bases, and 10 bases lay outside the gene matches. As DNA, the CDR3 is TGTGCCAGCAGCTTAGATGTGGCTAGCGGGGGGACCTCTCAGTACTTC. Translating it yields CASSLDVASGGTSQYF. Looking up the rest from reference TRBV11-2 and TRBJ2-4 gives the full variable domain: EAGVAQSPRYKIIEKRQSVAFWCNPISGHATLYWYQQILGQGPKLLIQFQNNGVVDDSQLPKDRFSAERLKGVDSTLKIQPAKLEDSAVYLCASSLDVASGGTSQYFGAGTRLSVL.

This rearrangement joins TRBV19 to TRBJ1-5, with 7 bases fitting TRBD1. The CDR3 sequence is 20 residues long. The germline CDR1 and CDR2 sequences are LNHDA and SQIVND (reference sequence). V lost 10 bases to trimming and J lost 2 bases; unmatched junction nucleotides: 26. CDR3 in DNA: TGTGCCACCTCCATTTTGGCGACCGACAGGGAAGGAGTGGGCAATCAGCCCCAGCATTTT. Translation gives CATSILATDREGVGNQPQHF.

The gene calls are TRBV5-1 and TRBJ2-2; D not certain. The CDR3 consists of 15 residues. V was clipped by 0 bases and J by 2 bases, with 8 bases between them. Germline V gene lookup returns CDR1 SGHRS and CDR2 YFSETQ. Here the CDR3 reads CASSLVGSNTGELFF. The CDR3 DNA reads TGCGCCAGCAGCTTGGTGGGATCTAACACCGGGGAGCTGTTTTTT.

The J gene is TRBJ2-3, the V gene TRBV4-2, with 10 positions matching TRBD2. Germline V gene data show CDR1 as LGHNA and CDR2 as YNFKEQ. V shed 4 bases and J 2 bases; nucleotides not matched to a gene: 9. CDR3 size: 17 residues. The CDR3 protein is CASSRSPSGGATDTQYF. The CDR3 nucleotides read TGTGCCAGCAGCCGAAGCCCGAGCGGGGGGGCCACAGATACGCAGTATTTT.

This chain uses TRBV19 with TRBJ2-1, with 8 bases that match TRBD1. V lost 3 bases, J lost 7 bases, and 11 bases stayed unmatched. The V gene's germline CDR1 is LNHDA and CDR2 SQIVND (reference sequence). CDR3 length: 16 residues. This CDR3 reads CASSILDHRGKNEQFF. DNA for the CDR3: TGTGCCAGTAGTATCCTTGACCACAGGGGGAAGAATGAGCAGTTCTTC.

This clone has only a few counts. The chain is built from TRBV5-8 and TRBJ1-5; D is ambiguous. V was trimmed by 3 bases and J by 1 base, leaving 5 bases between them. CDR1 is SGHTS, CDR2 YDEGEE, per germline. The length of the CDR3 is 13 residues. This CDR3 reads CASSWTSNQPQHF. In DNA form, the CDR3 reads TGTGCCAGCAGCTGGACGAGCAATCAGCCCCAGCATTTT.

V and J are TRBV7-3 and TRBJ1-2; D is uncertain. This CDR3 comprises 13 residues. Trimming took 2 bases from V and 5 from J, leaving 9 bases between them. The germline CDR1 and CDR2 sequences are SGHTA and FQGTGA. The CDR3 nucleotides read TGTGCCAGCAGCTTACCCCACACATATGGCTACACCTTC. Translation: CASSLPHTYGYTF.

This clone was counted only a few times. The V gene is TRBV10-3, the J gene TRBJ2-7; 7 nucleotides align to TRBD1. Per the germline V gene, CDR1 is ENHRY and CDR2 is SYGVKD. This CDR3 has 16 residues. V gave up 7 bases and J gave up 2 bases; unmatched junction bases: 14. This chain's CDR3 is CAIKRPEGTAPYEQYF. Here the CDR3 DNA reads TGTGCCATCAAACGCCCTGAGGGGACAGCCCCCTACGAGCAGTACTTC.

The rearrangement joins TRBV7-6 to TRBJ2-1; D possibly corresponds to TRBD2 (6 bases). Per germline, CDR1 SGHVS and CDR2 FNYEAQ. The CDR3 extends over 19 amino acids. V gave up 1 base and J gave up 7 bases, with 26 bases separating them. CDR3 protein: CASSLGPGPDRIGGNEQFF. The CDR3 coding sequence is TGTGCCAGCAGCTTAGGCCCTGGGCCAGATAGAATCGGGGGAAATGAGCAGTTCTTC.

The rearrangement uses TRBV28 and TRBJ2-2, with D tentatively TRBD1 or TRBD2 (6 bases each). This CDR3 comprises 17 residues. The V and J ends lost 2 bases and 4 bases respectively, with 17 bases between them. Germline V gives CDR1 MDHEN, CDR2 SYDVKM. As DNA, the CDR3 is TGTGCCAGCAGTTTAATTTGGGGCCGGGGGCCCACCGGGGAGCTGTTTTTT. This encodes CASSLIWGRGPTGELFF.

The genes are TRBV27 and TRBJ2-2, with 7 bases lining up with TRBD1. Losses at the gene ends were 5 bases for V and 3 bases for J; bases not matched to a gene: 6. From germline, CDR1 is MNHEY and CDR2 SMNVEV (reference sequence). The CDR3 has 15 residues. The CDR3 region is CASSTYRGYTGELFF. The CDR3 bases are TGTGCCAGCAGTACCTACAGGGGTTACACCGGGGAGCTGTTTTTT.

J is TRBJ2-4 and V is TRBV7-2; 8 bases align to TRBD1. Germline CDR1 reads SGHTA; CDR2 reads FQGNSA. The V segment lost 2 bases and the J segment 9 bases; nucleotides outside the gene matches: 3. This CDR3 is 13 amino acids long. This chain's CDR3 is CASSLWQGAIQYF. CDR3 nucleotide sequence: TGTGCCAGCAGCTTATGGCAGGGGGCCATTCAGTACTTC.

The V gene is TRBV27, the J gene TRBJ2-1; TRBD1 matches at 7 bases. The CDR3 contains 13 residues. The J segment lost 8 bases and the V segment lost 6 bases, leaving 7 bases of the junction unmatched. From germline, CDR1 is MNHEY and CDR2 SMNVEV (reference sequence). The CDR3 region is CASRHQGDDEQFF. In DNA, the CDR3 is TGTGCCAGCAGACATCAGGGGGATGATGAGCAGTTCTTC.

For the CDR3, the DNA is TGTGCCAGCCCTGCAGGGGAGACCCAGTACTTC. It specifies CASPAGETQYF. The V and J genes are TRBV7-8 and TRBJ2-5, with TRBD1 as a possible D gene (5 bases). The CDR3 totals 11 residues. Trimming stripped 8 bases from V and 5 bases from J, with 9 bases between. The germline V gene has CDR1 SGHVS and CDR2 FQNEAQ.

V and J are TRBV4-1 and TRBJ2-2, with TRBD1 matching 9 bases. The trim removed 4 bases at V and 5 bases at J, leaving 14 bases unmatched. The CDR3 is 18 amino acids. The germline V gene has CDR1 MGHRA and CDR2 YSYEKL. The CDR3 coding sequence is TGCGCCAGCAGCCCAAGGGTTATGACAGGGGGGTGGACCGGGGAGCTGTTTTTT. Translation: CASSPRVMTGGWTGELFF.

This rearrangement joins TRBV4-2 to TRBJ2-7; D may be TRBD2 (5 bases). The germline V gene encodes CDR1 LGHNA and CDR2 YNFKEQ. The germline V and J ends were trimmed by 4 bases and 0 bases, with 25 bases remaining between them. The CDR3 totals 19 residues. CDR3 sequence: CASSPRVTGKDKISYEQYF. The CDR3 bases are TGTGCCAGCAGCCCCAGAGTAACGGGGAAAGATAAAATCTCCTACGAGCAGTACTTC.

This clone was observed a single time. This chain joins TRBV27 and TRBJ2-7; 8 nucleotides align to TRBD2. The germline V gene has CDR1 MNHEY and CDR2 SMNVEV (reference sequence). V trimming: 4 bases; J trimming: 6 bases; junction bases outside the gene matches: 2. The CDR3 contains 12 residues. The CDR3 DNA reads TGTGCCAGCAGTTCTCTAGCGGGCGAGCAGTACTTC. It codes for CASSSLAGEQYF.

The chain carries TRBV5-6 and TRBJ1-3; possibly TRBD1 for D (5 bases). The CDR3 is 15 amino acids. Trimming removed 3 bases from V and 0 bases from J, with 10 bases in between. Germline-derived CDR1 and CDR2 are SGHDT and YYEEEE. The CDR3 sequence: CASSCRQSSGNTIYF. The CDR3 bases are TGTGCCAGCAGCTGCCGACAGTCCTCTGGAAACACCATATATTTT.

The chain recombines TRBV6-6 with TRBJ2-3, with TRBD2 matching 8 bases. The CDR3 sequence is 15 residues long. V was clipped by 5 bases and J by 4 bases; unmatched bases: 8. Germline assignment: CDR1 MNHNY and CDR2 SVGAGI (reference sequence). CDR3 coding DNA: TGTGCCAGCAGTAGTTATACCGGGGGGGCAGATACGCAGTATTTT. This sequence encodes CASSSYTGGADTQYF.

J is TRBJ2-7 and V is TRBV13; D is perhaps TRBD1 (5 bases). CDR1 and CDR2 (germline): PRHDT, FYEKMQ (reference sequence). V gave up 1 base and J gave up 2 bases, with 12 bases separating them. CDR3 length: 15 residues. As DNA, the CDR3 is TGTGCCAGCAGCTTAGAGACAGTAGGCCCCTACGAGCAGTACTTC. Protein sequence: CASSLETVGPYEQYF.